This T cell receptor beta chain was observed in a study of PD-1 blockade in classical Hodgkin lymphoma. Germline V gene data show CDR1 as LNHDA and CDR2 as SQIVND (reference sequence). V was cut by 9 bases and J by 0 bases, with 17 bases left in between. This CDR3 is built from 15 residues. Study-wide points: At baseline, newly diagnosed patients reportedly showed less TCR diversity than healthy donors. Only CD4+ TCR diversity, not CD8+, had risen significantly by C4D1. Complete responders possessed baseline diversity comparable to newly diagnosed patients.

Brentuximab vedotin exposure varied, and every patient relapsed after autologous stem cell transplantation. Relapsed/refractory classical Hodgkin lymphoma patients had complete, partial or progressive responses. To note about this clone: The antigen is undetermined.

Assay used: immunoSEQ multiplex PCR; TCRdb lists only in-frame clones, some missing. The table shows over 90,000 clones, with nearly 90% occurring only once. The sequence derives from a human donor with classical Hodgkin lymphoma. This chain connects TRBV19 to TRBJ1-1, with a weak D call TRBD1 (6 bases). This specimen consisted of peripheral blood mononuclear cells (PBMCs), obtained before the second cycle of nivolumab. CDR3 bases: TGTGCCAGCACCACCCGGGGGACAATGAACACTGAAGCTTTCTTT. Its translation: CASTTRGTMNTEAFF.